The 26 T cell receptor beta chains below all came from one sample that was sequenced in a study of a mutant IDH1 vaccine in newly diagnosed glioma. Their specific antigens are unknown. Time point given: week 11, during vaccination. Topical imiquimod was applied with each vaccine dose, which held 300 ug of mutant IDH1 20-mer peptide. Method: immunoSEQ multiplex PCR; TCRdb's copy keeps in-frame clones and lacks some. The sample includes tens of thousands of clones, nearly 90% of them seen just once. Sequences were derived from PBMCs, sampled from a glioma patient whose treatment included an IDH1 peptide vaccine. The receptors here all came from a man aged 18 to 35 with glioma.

The genes are TRBV4-3 and TRBJ2-1; 13 bases fit TRBD2. The V gene end was trimmed by 4 bases and the J gene end by 9 bases; junction bases not matched to a gene: 9. Germline CDR1 and CDR2: LGHNA and YSLEER. There are 16 residues in the CDR3. The CDR3 loop reads CASSPGLAGVGGEQFF. The CDR3 bases are TGCGCCAGCAGCCCCGGACTAGCGGGAGTTGGGGGTGAGCAGTTCTTC.

Worth noting for this clone: At one of its ends the junction is not consistent with the germline gene, which may arise from a read error. The V call is TRBV7-9, the J call TRBJ2-2; no clear D gene. The CDR3 runs to 11 residues. CDR1 SEHNR and CDR2 FQNEAQ come from the germline V gene (reference sequence). The CDR3 reads CVSSTTGELFF. CDR3 bases: TGTGTCAGCAGCACCACCGGGGAGCTGTTTTTT.

The CDR3 reads CASRGTGNTEAFF. CDR3 nucleotides: TGTGCCAGCCGGGGCACCGGGAACACTGAAGCTTTCTTT. The chain uses TRBV6-5 and TRBJ1-1; D might be TRBD1 (5 bases). The CDR3 sequence is 13 residues long. The V and J ends lost 8 bases and 1 base respectively, with 11 bases between them. CDR1 and CDR2 (germline): MNHEY, SVGAGI.

The V call is TRBV5-1, the J call TRBJ1-2, with D perhaps TRBD1 (6 bases). Germline V gives CDR1 SGHRS, CDR2 YFSETQ. Trimming left V 1 base short and J 2 bases short, with 9 bases between. CDR3 size: 14 residues. CDR3 loop: CASSLTGSNYGYTF. CDR3 DNA: TGCGCCAGCAGCTTGACAGGGTCAAACTATGGCTACACCTTC.

The V gene is TRBV14, the J gene TRBJ1-1; D possibly corresponds to TRBD1 (5 bases). The CDR3 is 15 residues long. V shed 5 bases and J shed 0 bases, with 13 bases lying between them. Germline loops: CDR1 SGHDN, CDR2 FVKESK. The CDR3 spells CASSSYRTLNTEAFF. The CDR3 bases are TGTGCCAGCAGCTCGTACAGGACCCTGAACACTGAAGCTTTCTTT.

Here the CDR3 DNA reads TGTGCCAGCAGCCCTGGACTGAGCGAAGCTTTCTTT. Protein sequence: CASSPGLSEAFF. The chain is built from TRBV7-2 and TRBJ1-1, with D uncertain. Per germline, CDR1 SGHTA and CDR2 FQGNSA. V was clipped by 5 bases and J by 8 bases, with 12 bases between them. The CDR3 is 12 residues long.

The rearrangement links TRBV19 to TRBJ2-7; 8 bases agree with TRBD1. The CDR3 has 14 amino acids. Germline CDR1 LNHDA, CDR2 SQIVND (reference sequence). After removal of 4 bases from V and 3 bases from J, the junction contained 5 bases not matched to a gene. CDR3 amino acids: CASSRSGGYYEQYF. CDR3 in DNA: TGTGCCAGTAGTAGATCAGGGGGCTACTACGAGCAGTACTTC.

The rearrangement uses TRBV7-9 and TRBJ2-2; D unclear. V lost 3 bases to trimming and J lost 1 base, with 9 bases between them. The CDR3 runs 15 residues. Germline lookup yields CDR1 SEHNR and CDR2 FQNEAQ (reference sequence). The CDR3 region has the DNA TGTGCCAGCAGCTTGGGCCTACTGAACACCGGGGAGCTGTTTTTT. Translated, it gives CASSLGLLNTGELFF.

The chain employs TRBV4-1 and TRBJ2-3, with a possible D match to TRBD1 (6 bases). This CDR3 is 16 amino acids long. CDR1 MGHRA and CDR2 YSYEKL come from the germline V gene. The ends were cut back, 0 bases at V and 6 bases at J, with 16 bases in the middle. The CDR3 spells CASSQDWGPAADTQYF. CDR3 DNA sequence: TGCGCCAGCAGCCAAGATTGGGGGCCGGCCGCGGATACGCAGTATTTT.

The chain links TRBV10-3 to TRBJ1-2; no clear D. This CDR3 spans 13 amino acids. Trimming took 2 bases from V and 3 from J, leaving 7 bases between them. Germline CDR1 ENHRY, CDR2 SYGVKD. CDR3 sequence: CAISESIDYGYTF. CDR3 sequence (DNA): TGTGCCATCAGTGAGAGTATTGACTATGGCTACACCTTC.

The chain joins TRBV7-2 to TRBJ2-5; 9 bases match TRBD2. Losses at the gene ends were 5 bases for V and 6 bases for J; bases not matched to a gene: 4. The length of the CDR3 is 13 residues. Germline CDR1 is SGHTA and CDR2 is FQGNSA. CDR3 protein: CASSHSGSKTQYF. CDR3 sequence (DNA): TGTGCCAGCAGCCATAGCGGGAGTAAGACCCAGTACTTC.

The gene calls are TRBV9 and TRBJ2-7; TRBD1 is a possible D gene (6 bases). The germline V gene encodes CDR1 SGDLS and CDR2 YYNGEE. V dropped 3 bases and J dropped 6 bases, with 16 bases sitting between them. This CDR3 region has 14 residues. CDR3 sequence: CASSAQTGTSEQYF. The CDR3 DNA sequence: TGTGCCAGCAGCGCACAAACCGGGACATCCGAGCAGTACTTC. Together with reference TRBV9 and TRBJ2-7, the CDR3 gives the full variable domain: DSGVTQTPKHLITATGQRVTLRCSPRSGDLSVYWYQQSLDQGLQFLIQYYNGEERAKGNILERFSAQQFPDLHSELNLSSLELGDSALYFCASSAQTGTSEQYFGPGTRLTVT.

V gene TRBV13 combines with J gene TRBJ2-7; D is possibly TRBD1 (5 bases). CDR3 length: 12 residues. In germline, CDR1 is PRHDT, CDR2 FYEKMQ (reference sequence). The V and J ends lost 5 bases and 3 bases respectively, with 8 bases between them. CDR3 DNA sequence: TGTGCCAGCAGCCCAGGGTTCTACGAGCAGTACTTC. It specifies CASSPGFYEQYF.

This chain connects TRBV7-9 to TRBJ2-2; no clear D. The CDR3 is 13 amino acids. Trimming took off 7 bases at V and 5 bases at J, with 11 bases between the two ends. Germline V gene sequence: CDR1 SEHNR, CDR2 FQNEAQ (reference sequence). CDR3 in amino acids: CASNPERTGELFF. DNA of the CDR3: TGTGCCAGCAACCCGGAGCGAACCGGGGAGCTGTTTTTT. The whole variable domain, filled in from reference TRBV7-9 and TRBJ2-2, reads DTGVSQNPRHKITKRGQNVTFRCDPISEHNRLYWYRQTLGQGPEFLTYFQNEAQLEKSRLLSDRFSAERPKGSFSTLEIQRTEQGDSAMYLCASNPERTGELFFGEGSRLTVL.

This chain connects TRBV5-1 to TRBJ2-5, with 8 bases matching TRBD1. CDR1 and CDR2 (germline): SGHRS, YFSETQ. The V segment lost 1 base and the J segment 3 bases; nucleotides outside the gene matches: 2. The CDR3 sequence is 14 residues long. CDR3: CASSLTGGKETQYF. DNA of the CDR3: TGCGCCAGCAGCTTGACAGGGGGAAAAGAGACCCAGTACTTC.

This rearrangement joins TRBV7-9 to TRBJ2-6; D unclear. CDR3 length equals 14 residues. Germline V gene sequence: CDR1 SEHNR, CDR2 FQNEAQ (reference sequence). V shed 2 bases and J shed 3 bases, with 5 bases lying between them. CDR3 nucleotide sequence: TGTGCCAGCAGCTTAACCGGTGGGGCCAACGTCCTGACTTTC. Protein: CASSLTGGANVLTF.

The chain couples TRBV28 to TRBJ2-3; weak D call: TRBD2 (6 bases). The germline gives CDR1 MDHEN, CDR2 SYDVKM. The CDR3 contains 13 residues. V lost 8 bases and J lost 2, with 11 bases in between. Here the CDR3 reads CASAPGVTDTQYF. Here the CDR3 DNA reads TGTGCCAGCGCCCCGGGGGTCACAGATACGCAGTATTTT.

This rearrangement joins TRBV30 to TRBJ2-6, with D hard to call. V was shortened by 2 bases and J by 0 bases, with 8 bases between the two germline ends. The CDR3 sequence is 15 residues long. CDR1 is GTSNPN, CDR2 SVGIG, per germline (reference sequence). The CDR3 is CAWSPLASGANVLTF. CDR3 nucleotides: TGTGCCTGGAGTCCCCTCGCCTCTGGGGCCAACGTCCTGACTTTC.

This chain uses TRBV28 with TRBJ2-5; D remains ambiguous. The V end lost 5 bases, the J end lost 7 bases, and 17 bases lay between the germline ends. Germline V gives CDR1 MDHEN, CDR2 SYDVKM. CDR3 length: 14 residues. The CDR3 reads CASSPPTRGVTQYF. In nucleotides, the CDR3 is TGTGCCAGCAGTCCCCCGACTCGTGGGGTGACCCAGTACTTC. Filled out from reference TRBV28 and TRBJ2-5, the complete variable domain reads DVKVTQSSRYLVKRTGEKVFLECVQDMDHENMFWYRQDPGLGLRLIYFSYDVKMKEKGDIPEGYSVSREKKERFSLILESASTNQTSMYLCASSPPTRGVTQYFGPGTRLLVL.

The V and J genes are TRBV30 and TRBJ2-4, with D unclear. The V gene lost 1 base and the J gene lost 6 bases, with 7 bases spanning the gap. CDR1 GTSNPN and CDR2 SVGIG come from the germline V gene (reference sequence). The CDR3 length is 12 residues. This CDR3 reads CAWSGAPNIQYF. The CDR3 DNA follows: TGTGCCTGGAGTGGGGCCCCAAACATTCAGTACTTC.

This clone was seen a handful of times. The V and J genes are TRBV6-1 and TRBJ2-7; 7 bases agree with TRBD1. The CDR3 consists of 15 residues. V shed 2 bases and J 4 bases; nucleotides not matched to a gene: 8. CDR1 and CDR2 (germline): MNHNS, SASEGT. In nucleotides, the CDR3 is TGTGCCAGCAGTGAACCACAGGGGTTCGTATACGAGCAGTACTTC. Amino acids: CASSEPQGFVYEQYF.

This clone is a singleton in its sample. The CDR3 spells CASSPGLAGGPVGNEQFF. The CDR3 bases are TGCGCCAGCAGCCCGGGACTAGCGGGAGGGCCCGTCGGCAATGAGCAGTTCTTC. This rearrangement joins TRBV4-3 to TRBJ2-1; the match to TRBD2 covers 16 bases. Germline V gene data show CDR1 as LGHNA and CDR2 as YSLEER. CDR3 size: 18 residues. The V segment lost 4 bases and the J segment 6 bases; nucleotides outside the gene matches: 9.

The rearrangement uses TRBV28 and TRBJ2-5; 8 bases match TRBD1. The J segment lost 7 bases and the V segment lost 5 bases, leaving 15 bases of the junction unmatched. The CDR3 contains 16 residues. From germline, CDR1 is MDHEN and CDR2 SYDVKM. CDR3 nucleotide sequence: TGTGCCAGCAGTGCCTCCGGACAGGGTGCCCGAGGGACCCAGTACTTC. Amino acids: CASSASGQGARGTQYF. Based on the CDR3 plus reference TRBV28 and TRBJ2-5, the full variable domain is DVKVTQSSRYLVKRTGEKVFLECVQDMDHENMFWYRQDPGLGLRLIYFSYDVKMKEKGDIPEGYSVSREKKERFSLILESASTNQTSMYLCASSASGQGARGTQYFGPGTRLLVL.

The chain recombines TRBV10-3 with TRBJ2-3; D not resolved. The V and J ends lost 8 bases and 0 bases respectively, with 12 bases between them. From germline, CDR1 is ENHRY and CDR2 SYGVKD. CDR3 length: 14 amino acids. In nucleotides, the CDR3 is TGTGCCATCTCAAGCCACTATAGCACAGATACGCAGTATTTT. Protein sequence: CAISSHYSTDTQYF.

The chain employs TRBV7-9 and TRBJ1-1, with 8 nucleotides matching TRBD1. Germline-derived CDR1 and CDR2 are SEHNR and FQNEAQ (reference sequence). The CDR3 runs to 14 residues. Trimming removed 5 bases from V and 5 bases from J; junction bases left unmatched: 7. This chain's CDR3 is CASSDPTGVTEAFF. CDR3 coding DNA: TGTGCCAGCAGCGACCCGACAGGGGTAACTGAAGCTTTCTTT.

The J gene is TRBJ1-4, the V gene TRBV25-1; 10 bases agree with TRBD1. J lost 2 bases, V lost 2 bases, and 8 bases had no gene match. CDR1 is MGHDK, CDR2 SYGVNS, per germline. This CDR3 spans 18 amino acids. CDR3 DNA: TGTGCCAGCAGTGAACCCCGGGACAGGGGCCGCACTAATGAAAAACTGTTTTTT. Protein: CASSEPRDRGRTNEKLFF.